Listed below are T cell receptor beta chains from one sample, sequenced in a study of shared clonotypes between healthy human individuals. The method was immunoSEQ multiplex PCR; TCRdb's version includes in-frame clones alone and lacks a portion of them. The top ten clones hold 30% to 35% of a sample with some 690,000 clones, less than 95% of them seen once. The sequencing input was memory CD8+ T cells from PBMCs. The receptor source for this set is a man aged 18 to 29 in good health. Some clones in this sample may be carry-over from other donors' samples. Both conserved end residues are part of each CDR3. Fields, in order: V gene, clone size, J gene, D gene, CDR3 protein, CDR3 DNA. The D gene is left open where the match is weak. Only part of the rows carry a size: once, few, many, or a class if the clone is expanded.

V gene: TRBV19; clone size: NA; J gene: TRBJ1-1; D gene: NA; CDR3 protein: CASTAGARDSTEAFF; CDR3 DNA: TGTGCCTCTACAGCCGGGGCCCGGGATAGCACTGAAGCTTTCTTT
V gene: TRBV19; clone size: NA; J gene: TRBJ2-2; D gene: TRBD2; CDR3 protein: CASSITLAGGTGELFF; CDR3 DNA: TGTGCCAGTAGTATAACCCTAGCGGGGGGCACCGGGGAGCTGTTTTTT
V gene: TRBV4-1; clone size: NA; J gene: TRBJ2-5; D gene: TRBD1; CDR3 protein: CASSQPSAGGRETQYF; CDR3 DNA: TGCGCCAGCAGCCAACCTTCCGCAGGGGGACGGGAGACCCAGTACTTC
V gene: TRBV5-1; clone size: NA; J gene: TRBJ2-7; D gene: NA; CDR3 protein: CASSLGESYEQYF; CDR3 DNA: TGCGCCAGCAGCTTGGGGGAATCCTACGAGCAGTACTTC
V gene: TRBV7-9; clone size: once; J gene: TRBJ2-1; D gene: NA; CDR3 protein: CASSKSQTGANEQFF; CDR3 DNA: TGTGCCAGCAGCAAAAGCCAGACAGGCGCCAATGAGCAGTTCTTC
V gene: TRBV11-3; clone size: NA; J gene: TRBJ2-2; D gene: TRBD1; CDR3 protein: CASSSMRDRGHTGELFF; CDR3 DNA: TGTGCCAGCAGCTCCATGAGGGACAGGGGTCACACCGGGGAGCTGTTTTTT
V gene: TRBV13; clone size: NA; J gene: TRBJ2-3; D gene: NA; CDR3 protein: CASSWSNGTNTQYF; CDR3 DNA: TGTGCCAGCAGCTGGTCGAATGGGACGAATACGCAGTATTTT
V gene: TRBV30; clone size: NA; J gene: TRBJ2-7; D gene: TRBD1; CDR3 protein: CAWGTPGGPNYEQYF; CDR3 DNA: TGTGCCTGGGGAACACCAGGGGGCCCTAACTACGAGCAGTACTTC
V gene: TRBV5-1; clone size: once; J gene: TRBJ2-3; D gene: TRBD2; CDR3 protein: CASSTVLAGLTDTQYF; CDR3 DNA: TGCGCCAGCAGCACCGTCTTAGCGGGGCTCACAGATACGCAGTATTTT
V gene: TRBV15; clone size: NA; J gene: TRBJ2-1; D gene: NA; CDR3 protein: CATTVRPAAYNEQFF; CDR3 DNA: TGTGCCACCACCGTCCGTCCGGCCGCCTACAATGAGCAGTTCTTC
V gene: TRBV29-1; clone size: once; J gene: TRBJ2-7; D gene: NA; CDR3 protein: CSVETLLTYEQYF; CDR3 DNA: TGCAGCGTTGAGACCTTGCTCACCTACGAGCAGTACTTC
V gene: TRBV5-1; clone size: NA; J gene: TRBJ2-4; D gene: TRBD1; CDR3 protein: CASSPGQGLAKNIQYF; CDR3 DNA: TGCGCCAGCAGCCCCGGACAGGGGCTAGCCAAAAACATTCAGTACTTC
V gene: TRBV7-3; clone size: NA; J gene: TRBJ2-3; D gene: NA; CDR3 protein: CASSLGTDTQYF; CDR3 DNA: TGTGCCAGCAGCCTAGGCACAGATACGCAGTATTTT
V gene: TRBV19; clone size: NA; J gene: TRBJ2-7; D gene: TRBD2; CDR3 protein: CASSSGRALYEQYF; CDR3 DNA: TGTGCCAGTAGTAGCGGGAGGGCCCTCTACGAGCAGTACTTC
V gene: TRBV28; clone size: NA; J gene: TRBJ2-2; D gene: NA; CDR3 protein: CASSLPPTFGELFF; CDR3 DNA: TGTGCCAGCAGTTTACCCCCAACCTTCGGGGAGCTGTTTTTT
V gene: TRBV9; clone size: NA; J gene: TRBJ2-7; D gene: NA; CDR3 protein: CASSVGAGVLEQYF; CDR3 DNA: TGTGCCAGCAGCGTAGGTGCAGGGGTTCTCGAGCAGTACTTC
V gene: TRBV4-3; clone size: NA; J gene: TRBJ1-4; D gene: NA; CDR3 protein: CASSQESSYANEKLFF; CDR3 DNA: TGCGCCAGCAGCCAAGAATCCTCCTATGCTAATGAAAAACTGTTTTTT
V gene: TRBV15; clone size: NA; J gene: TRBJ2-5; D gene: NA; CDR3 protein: CATSRGAGREQTQYF; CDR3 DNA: TGTGCCACCAGCAGAGGAGCGGGTCGAGAGCAGACCCAGTACTTC
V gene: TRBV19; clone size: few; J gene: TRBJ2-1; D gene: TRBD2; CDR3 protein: CASRATSGSYNEQFF; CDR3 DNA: TGTGCCAGTAGGGCGACTAGCGGGAGCTACAATGAGCAGTTCTTC
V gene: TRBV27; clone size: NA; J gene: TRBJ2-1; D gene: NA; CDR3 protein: CATALDSYNEQFF; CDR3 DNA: TGTGCCACCGCTTTAGATTCCTACAATGAGCAGTTCTTC
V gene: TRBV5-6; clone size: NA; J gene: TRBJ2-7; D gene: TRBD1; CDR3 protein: CASSFRLDRGYDEQYF; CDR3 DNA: TGTGCCAGCAGCTTTAGGCTGGACAGGGGGTATGACGAGCAGTACTTC
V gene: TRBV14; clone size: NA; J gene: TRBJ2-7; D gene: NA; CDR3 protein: CASSLTGWFNEQYF; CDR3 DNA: TGTGCCAGCAGCCTGACAGGCTGGTTTAACGAGCAGTACTTC
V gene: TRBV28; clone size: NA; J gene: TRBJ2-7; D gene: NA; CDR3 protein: CASSPQGPIFYEQYF; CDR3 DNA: TGTGCCAGCAGTCCCCAGGGGCCGATATTCTACGAGCAGTACTTC
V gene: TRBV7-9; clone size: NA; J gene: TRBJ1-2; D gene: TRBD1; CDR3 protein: CASSHGQGGTYGYTF; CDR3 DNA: TGTGCCAGCAGCCACGGACAGGGGGGGACCTATGGCTACACCTTC
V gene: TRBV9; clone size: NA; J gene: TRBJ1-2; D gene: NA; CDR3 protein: CASSPGGVNYGYTF; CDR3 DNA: TGTGCCAGCAGCCCCGGGGGGGTTAACTATGGCTACACCTTC
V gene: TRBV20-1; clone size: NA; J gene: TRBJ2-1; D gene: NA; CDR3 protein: CSASEGLQFF; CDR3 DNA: TGCAGTGCTAGCGAAGGCCTGCAGTTCTTC
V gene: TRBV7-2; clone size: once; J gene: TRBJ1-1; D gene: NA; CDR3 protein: CASSYGVGNTEAFF; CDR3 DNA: TGTGCCAGCAGCTATGGGGTCGGGAACACTGAAGCTTTCTTT
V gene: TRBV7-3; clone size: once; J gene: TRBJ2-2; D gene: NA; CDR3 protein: CASSSAKGELFF; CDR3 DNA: TGTGCCAGCAGCTCCGCAAAAGGGGAGCTGTTTTTT
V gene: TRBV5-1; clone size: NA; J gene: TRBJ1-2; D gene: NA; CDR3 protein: CASSLVSGANYGYTF; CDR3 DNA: TGCGCCAGCAGCTTGGTTTCAGGGGCTAACTATGGCTACACCTTC
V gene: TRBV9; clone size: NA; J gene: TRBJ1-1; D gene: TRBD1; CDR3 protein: CASSTNPGTGDTEAFF; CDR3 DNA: TGTGCCAGCAGCACAAACCCCGGGACAGGGGACACTGAAGCTTTCTTT
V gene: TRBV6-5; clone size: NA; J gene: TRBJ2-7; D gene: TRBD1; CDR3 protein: CASSLQGITYEQYF; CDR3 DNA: TGTGCCAGCAGTTTACAGGGGATCACCTACGAGCAGTACTTC
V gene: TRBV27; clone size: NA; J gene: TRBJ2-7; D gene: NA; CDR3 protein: CASSFTETYEQYF; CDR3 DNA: TGTGCCAGCAGTTTCACAGAAACCTACGAGCAGTACTTC
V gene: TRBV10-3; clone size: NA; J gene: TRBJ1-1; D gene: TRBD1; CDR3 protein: CAISRQGMEMNTEAFF; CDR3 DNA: TGTGCCATCTCGAGACAGGGTATGGAAATGAACACTGAAGCTTTCTTT
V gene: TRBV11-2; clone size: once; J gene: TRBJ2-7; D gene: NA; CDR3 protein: CASRGSRGEGSYEQYF; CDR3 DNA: TGTGCCAGTAGAGGGTCGAGGGGAGAAGGATCCTACGAGCAGTACTTC
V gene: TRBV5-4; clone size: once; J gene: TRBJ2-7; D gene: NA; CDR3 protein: CASSFGQGRLYEQYF; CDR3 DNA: TGTGCCAGCAGCTTCGGGCAGGGTCGGCTTTACGAGCAGTACTTC
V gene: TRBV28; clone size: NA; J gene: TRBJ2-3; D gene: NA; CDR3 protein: CASSFLVSTDTQYF; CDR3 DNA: TGTGCCAGCAGTTTCCTAGTTTCTACAGATACGCAGTATTTT
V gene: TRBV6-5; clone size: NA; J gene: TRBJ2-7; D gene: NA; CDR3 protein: CASSYSITTGGEQYF; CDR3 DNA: TGTGCCAGCAGTTACTCGATTACGACCGGGGGCGAGCAGTACTTC
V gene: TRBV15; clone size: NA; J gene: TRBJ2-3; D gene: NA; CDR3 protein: CATSRDLGKPDRQYF; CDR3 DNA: TGTGCCACCAGCAGAGATCTGGGTAAGCCAGATAGGCAGTATTTT
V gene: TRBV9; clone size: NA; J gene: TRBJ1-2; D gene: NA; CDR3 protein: CVAGGPPRHYGYTF; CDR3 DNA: TGCGTCGCGGGGGGCCCTCCGCGACACTATGGCTACACCTTC
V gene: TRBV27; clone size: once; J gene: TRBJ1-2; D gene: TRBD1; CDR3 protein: CASSTTGGGYGYTF; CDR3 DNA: TGTGCCAGCAGTACGACAGGGGGTGGCTATGGCTACACCTTC